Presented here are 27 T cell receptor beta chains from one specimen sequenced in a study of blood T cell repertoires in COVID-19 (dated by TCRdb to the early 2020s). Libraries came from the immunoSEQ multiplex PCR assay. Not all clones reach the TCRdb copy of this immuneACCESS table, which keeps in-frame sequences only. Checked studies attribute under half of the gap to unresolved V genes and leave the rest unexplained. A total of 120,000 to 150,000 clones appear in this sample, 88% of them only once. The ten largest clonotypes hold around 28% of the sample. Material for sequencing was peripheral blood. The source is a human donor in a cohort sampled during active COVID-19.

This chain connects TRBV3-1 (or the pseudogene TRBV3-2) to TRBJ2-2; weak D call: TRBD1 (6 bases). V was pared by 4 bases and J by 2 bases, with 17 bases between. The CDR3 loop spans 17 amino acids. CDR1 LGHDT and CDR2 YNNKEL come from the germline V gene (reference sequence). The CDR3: CASSLPDSVLNTGELFF. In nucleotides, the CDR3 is TGTGCCAGCAGCCTCCCGGACAGCGTCCTTAACACCGGGGAGCTGTTTTTT.

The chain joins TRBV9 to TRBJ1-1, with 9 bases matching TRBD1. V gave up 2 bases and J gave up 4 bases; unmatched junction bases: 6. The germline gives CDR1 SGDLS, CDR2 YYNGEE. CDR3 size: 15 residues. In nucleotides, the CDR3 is TGTGCCAGCAGCGTCGGCCCGGACAGGGGCACTGAAGCTTTCTTT. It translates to CASSVGPDRGTEAFF. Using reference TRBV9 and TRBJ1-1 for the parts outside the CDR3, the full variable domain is DSGVTQTPKHLITATGQRVTLRCSPRSGDLSVYWYQQSLDQGLQFLIQYYNGEERAKGNILERFSAQQFPDLHSELNLSSLELGDSALYFCASSVGPDRGTEAFFGQGTRLTVV.

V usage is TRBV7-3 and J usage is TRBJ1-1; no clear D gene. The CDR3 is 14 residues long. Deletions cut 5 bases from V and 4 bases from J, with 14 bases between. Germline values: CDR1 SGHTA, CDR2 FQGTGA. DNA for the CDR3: TGTGCCAGCAGCGCGCACCCGGGATCCACTGAAGCTTTCTTT. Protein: CASSAHPGSTEAFF.

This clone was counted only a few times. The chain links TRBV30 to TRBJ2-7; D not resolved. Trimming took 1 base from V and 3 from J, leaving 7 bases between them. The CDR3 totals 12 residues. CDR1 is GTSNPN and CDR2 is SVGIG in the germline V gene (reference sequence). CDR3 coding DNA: TGTGCCTGGAGTGAGAGTATCTACGAGCAGTACTTC. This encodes CAWSESIYEQYF.

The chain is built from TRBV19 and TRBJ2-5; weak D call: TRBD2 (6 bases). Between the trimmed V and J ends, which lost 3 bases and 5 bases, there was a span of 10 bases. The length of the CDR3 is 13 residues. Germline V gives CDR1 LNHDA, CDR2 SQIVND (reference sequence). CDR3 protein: CASSIGGMETQYF. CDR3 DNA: TGTGCCAGTAGTATCGGGGGAATGGAGACCCAGTACTTC.

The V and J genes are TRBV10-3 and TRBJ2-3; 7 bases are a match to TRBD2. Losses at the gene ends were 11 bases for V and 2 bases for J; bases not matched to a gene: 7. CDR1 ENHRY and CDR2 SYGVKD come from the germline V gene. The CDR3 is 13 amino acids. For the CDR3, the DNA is TGTGCCGTCGGGGGGACTAACACAGATACGCAGTATTTT. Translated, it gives CAVGGTNTDTQYF.

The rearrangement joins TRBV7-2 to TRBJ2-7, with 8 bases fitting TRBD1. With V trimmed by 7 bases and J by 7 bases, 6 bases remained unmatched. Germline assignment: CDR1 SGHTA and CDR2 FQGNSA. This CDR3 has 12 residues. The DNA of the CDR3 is TGTGCCAGCACGACAGGGGTCGGTGAGCAGTACTTC. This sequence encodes CASTTGVGEQYF.

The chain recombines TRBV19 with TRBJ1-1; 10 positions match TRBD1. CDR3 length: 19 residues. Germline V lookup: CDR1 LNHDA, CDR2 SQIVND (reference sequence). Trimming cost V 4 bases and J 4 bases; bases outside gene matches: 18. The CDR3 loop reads CASSNQGVGGTGAPTEAFF. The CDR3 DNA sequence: TGTGCCAGTAGTAATCAGGGTGTGGGGGGGACAGGGGCCCCCACTGAAGCTTTCTTT.

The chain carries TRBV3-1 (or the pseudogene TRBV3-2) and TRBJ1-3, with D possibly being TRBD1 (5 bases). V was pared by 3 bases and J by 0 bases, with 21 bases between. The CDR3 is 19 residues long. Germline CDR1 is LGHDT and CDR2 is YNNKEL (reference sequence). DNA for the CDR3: TGTGCCAGCAGCCAGTTTAGGGGATTGTCCTTCTCCTCTGGAAACACCATATATTTT. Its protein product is CASSQFRGLSFSSGNTIYF.

The CDR3 sequence is CASSPPGGGEAFF. The CDR3 bases are TGTGCCAGCAGCCCCCCCGGAGGCGGTGAAGCTTTCTTT. The V call is TRBV12-3 or TRBV12-4, the J call TRBJ1-1, with no clear D. The CDR3 sequence is 13 residues long. Between the trimmed V and J ends, which lost 6 bases and 7 bases, there was a span of 15 bases.

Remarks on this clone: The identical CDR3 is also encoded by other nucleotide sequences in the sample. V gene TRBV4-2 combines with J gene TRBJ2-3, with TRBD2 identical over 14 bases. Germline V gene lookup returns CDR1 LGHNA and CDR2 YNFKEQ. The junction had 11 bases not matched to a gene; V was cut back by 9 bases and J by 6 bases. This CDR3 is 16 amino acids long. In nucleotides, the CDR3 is TGTGCCAGTTCTCCTCGGACTAGCGGGGGGACGGATACGCAGTATTTT. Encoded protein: CASSPRTSGGTDTQYF.

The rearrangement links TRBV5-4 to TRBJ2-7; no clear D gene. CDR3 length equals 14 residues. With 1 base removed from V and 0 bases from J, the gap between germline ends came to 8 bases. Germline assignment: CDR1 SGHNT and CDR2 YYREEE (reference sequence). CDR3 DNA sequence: TGTGCCAGCAGCTTGCAGGCCAACTCCTACGAGCAGTACTTC. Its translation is CASSLQANSYEQYF.

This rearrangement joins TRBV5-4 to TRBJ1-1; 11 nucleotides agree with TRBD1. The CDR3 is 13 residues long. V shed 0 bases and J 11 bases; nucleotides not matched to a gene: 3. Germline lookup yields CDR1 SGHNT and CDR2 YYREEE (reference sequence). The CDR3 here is CASSLGGQGDAFF. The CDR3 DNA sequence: TGTGCCAGCAGCTTGGGGGGACAGGGGGACGCTTTCTTT.

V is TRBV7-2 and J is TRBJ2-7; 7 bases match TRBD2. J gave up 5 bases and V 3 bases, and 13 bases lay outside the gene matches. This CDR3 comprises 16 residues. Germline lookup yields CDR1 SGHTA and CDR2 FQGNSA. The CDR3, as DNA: TGTGCCAGCAGCTTGACCCGTTGGGGGGGAGGCGACGAGCAGTACTTC. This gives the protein CASSLTRWGGGDEQYF.

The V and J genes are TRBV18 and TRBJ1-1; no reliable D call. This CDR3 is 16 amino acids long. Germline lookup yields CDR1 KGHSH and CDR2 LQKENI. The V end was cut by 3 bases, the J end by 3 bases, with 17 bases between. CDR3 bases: TGTGCCAGCTCACCCTCCCGAGGAGGAAGAGACACTGAAGCTTTCTTT. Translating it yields CASSPSRGGRDTEAFF.

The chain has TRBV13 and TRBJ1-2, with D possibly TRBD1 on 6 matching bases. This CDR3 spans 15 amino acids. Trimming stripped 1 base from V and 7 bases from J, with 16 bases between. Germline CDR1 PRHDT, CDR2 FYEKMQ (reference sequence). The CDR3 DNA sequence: TGTGCCAGCAGCTTAGCCCCAGGGGTGAGTGGTGGCTACACCTTC. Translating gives CASSLAPGVSGGYTF.

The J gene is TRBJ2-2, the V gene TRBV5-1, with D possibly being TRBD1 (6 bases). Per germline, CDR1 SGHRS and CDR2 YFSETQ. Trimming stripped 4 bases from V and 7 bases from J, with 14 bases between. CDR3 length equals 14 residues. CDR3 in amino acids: CASSTWTVNGELFF. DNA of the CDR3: TGCGCCAGCAGCACCTGGACAGTTAACGGGGAGCTGTTTTTT.

The CDR3, as DNA: TGTGCCAGCAGCTTAGCAAGCGGTAGCTCCTACGAGCAGTACTTC. Translation gives CASSLASGSSYEQYF. The J gene is TRBJ2-7, the V gene TRBV7-9, with D perhaps TRBD2 (5 bases). Between the trimmed V and J ends, which lost 0 bases and 0 bases, there was a span of 9 bases. The CDR3 length is 15 residues. Germline assignment: CDR1 SEHNR and CDR2 FQNEAQ (reference sequence).

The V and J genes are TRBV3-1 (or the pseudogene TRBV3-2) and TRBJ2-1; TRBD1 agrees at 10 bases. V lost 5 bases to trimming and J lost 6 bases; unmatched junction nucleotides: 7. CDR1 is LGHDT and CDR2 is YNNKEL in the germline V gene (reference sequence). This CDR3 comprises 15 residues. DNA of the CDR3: TGTGCCAGCAGCACCCGGGACAGGGGTCGCAATGAGCAGTTCTTC. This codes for CASSTRDRGRNEQFF.

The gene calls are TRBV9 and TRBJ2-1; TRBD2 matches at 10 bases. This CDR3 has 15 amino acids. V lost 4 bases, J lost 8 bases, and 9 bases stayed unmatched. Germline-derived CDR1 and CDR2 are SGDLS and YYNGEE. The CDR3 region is CASSPRTSGSDEQFF. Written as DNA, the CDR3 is TGTGCCAGCAGCCCCCGGACTAGCGGATCTGATGAGCAGTTCTTC.

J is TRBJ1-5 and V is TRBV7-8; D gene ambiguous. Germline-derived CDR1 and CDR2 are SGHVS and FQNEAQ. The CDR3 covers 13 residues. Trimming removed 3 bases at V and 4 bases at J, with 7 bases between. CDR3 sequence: CASSLGRNQPQHF. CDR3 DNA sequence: TGTGCCAGCAGCTTGGGCAGGAATCAGCCCCAGCATTTT.

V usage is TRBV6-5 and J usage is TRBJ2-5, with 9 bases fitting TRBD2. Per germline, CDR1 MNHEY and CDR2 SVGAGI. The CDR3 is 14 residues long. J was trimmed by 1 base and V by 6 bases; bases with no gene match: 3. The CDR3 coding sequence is TGTGCCAGCAGAAGTAGCGGGGGCCAAGAGACCCAGTACTTC. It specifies CASRSSGGQETQYF.

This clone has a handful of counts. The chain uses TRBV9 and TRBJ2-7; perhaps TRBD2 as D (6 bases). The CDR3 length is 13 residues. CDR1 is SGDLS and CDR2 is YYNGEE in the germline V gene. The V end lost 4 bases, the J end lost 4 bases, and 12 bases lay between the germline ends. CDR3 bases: TGTGCCAGCAGCCCAGACGGGGGTTACGAGCAGTACTTC. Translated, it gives CASSPDGGYEQYF.

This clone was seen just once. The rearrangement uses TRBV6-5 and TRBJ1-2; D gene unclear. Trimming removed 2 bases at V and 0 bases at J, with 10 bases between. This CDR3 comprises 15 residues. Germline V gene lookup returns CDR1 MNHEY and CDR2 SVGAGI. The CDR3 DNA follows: TGTGCCAGCAGTTACGGTGACACTCCTAACTATGGCTACACCTTC. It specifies CASSYGDTPNYGYTF.

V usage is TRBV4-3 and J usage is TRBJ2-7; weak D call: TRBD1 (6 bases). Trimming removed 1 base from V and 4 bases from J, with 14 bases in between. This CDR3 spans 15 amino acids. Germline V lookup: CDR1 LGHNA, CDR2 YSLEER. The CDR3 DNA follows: TGCGCCAGCAGCCAAGTTGCCAGGGGCAAATACGAGCAGTACTTC. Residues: CASSQVARGKYEQYF.

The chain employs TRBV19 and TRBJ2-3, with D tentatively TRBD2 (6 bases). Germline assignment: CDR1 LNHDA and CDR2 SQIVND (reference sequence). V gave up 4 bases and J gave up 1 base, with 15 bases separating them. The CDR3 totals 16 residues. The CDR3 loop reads CASSTRGQVRTDTQYF. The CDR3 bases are TGTGCCAGTAGTACGCGGGGCCAAGTCCGCACAGATACGCAGTATTTT. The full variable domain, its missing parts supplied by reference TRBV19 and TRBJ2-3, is DGGITQSPKYLFRKEGQNVTLSCEQNLNHDAMYWYRQDPGQGLRLIYYSQIVNDFQKGDIAEGYSVSREKKESFPLTVTSAQKNPTAFYLCASSTRGQVRTDTQYFGPGTRLTVL.

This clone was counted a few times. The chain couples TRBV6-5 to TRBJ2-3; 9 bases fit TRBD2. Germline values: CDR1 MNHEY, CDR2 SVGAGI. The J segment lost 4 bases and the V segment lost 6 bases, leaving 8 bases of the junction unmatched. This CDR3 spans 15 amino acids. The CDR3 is CASSPRAGGADTQYF. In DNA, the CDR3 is TGTGCCAGCAGCCCCCGAGCGGGGGGAGCAGATACGCAGTATTTT.